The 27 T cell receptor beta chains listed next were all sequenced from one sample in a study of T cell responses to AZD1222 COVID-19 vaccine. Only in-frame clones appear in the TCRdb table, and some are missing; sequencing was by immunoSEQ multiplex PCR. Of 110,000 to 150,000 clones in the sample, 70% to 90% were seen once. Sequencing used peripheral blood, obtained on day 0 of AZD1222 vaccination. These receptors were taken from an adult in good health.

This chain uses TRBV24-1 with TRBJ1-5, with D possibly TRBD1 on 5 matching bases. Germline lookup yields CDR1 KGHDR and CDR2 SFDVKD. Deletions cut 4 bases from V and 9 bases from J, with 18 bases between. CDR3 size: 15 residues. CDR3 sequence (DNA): TGTGCCACCAGTGACCCAACAAGGGGCGGAGGGCCCCAGCATTTT. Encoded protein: CATSDPTRGGGPQHF.

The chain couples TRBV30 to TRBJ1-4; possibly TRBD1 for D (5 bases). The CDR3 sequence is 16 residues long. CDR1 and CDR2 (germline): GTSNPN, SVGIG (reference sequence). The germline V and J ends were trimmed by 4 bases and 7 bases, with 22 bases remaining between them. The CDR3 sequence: CAWTDPYQGVREKLFF. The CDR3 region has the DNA TGTGCCTGGACTGACCCCTACCAGGGAGTCCGTGAAAAACTGTTTTTT.

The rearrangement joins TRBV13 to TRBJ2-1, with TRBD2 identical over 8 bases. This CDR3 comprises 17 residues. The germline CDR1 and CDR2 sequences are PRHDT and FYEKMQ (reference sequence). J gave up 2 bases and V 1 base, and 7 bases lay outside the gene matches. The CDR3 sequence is CASSLERREVTYNEQFF. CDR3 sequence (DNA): TGTGCCAGCAGCTTAGAGCGGCGGGAGGTTACCTACAATGAGCAGTTCTTC.

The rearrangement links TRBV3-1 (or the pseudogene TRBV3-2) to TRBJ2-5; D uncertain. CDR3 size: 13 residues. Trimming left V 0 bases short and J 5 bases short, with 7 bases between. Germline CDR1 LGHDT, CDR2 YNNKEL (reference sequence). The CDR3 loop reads CASSQDPAETQYF. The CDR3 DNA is TGTGCCAGCAGCCAAGACCCTGCTGAGACCCAGTACTTC.

The CDR3 bases are TGCGCCAGCAGTGAGGGTCTACATGCCGACACAGATACGCAGTATTTT. This codes for CASSEGLHADTDTQYF. The V gene is TRBV10-2, the J gene TRBJ2-3; D gene unclear. The germline CDR1 and CDR2 sequences are WSHSY and SAAADI. The germline V and J ends were trimmed by 2 bases and 2 bases, with 14 bases remaining between them. This CDR3 has 16 residues.

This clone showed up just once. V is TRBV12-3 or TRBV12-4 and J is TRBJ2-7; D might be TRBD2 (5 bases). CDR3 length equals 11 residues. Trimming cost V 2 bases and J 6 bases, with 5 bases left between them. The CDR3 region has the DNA TGTGCCAGCAGTTTACGGGGCGAGCAGTACTTC. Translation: CASSLRGEQYF.

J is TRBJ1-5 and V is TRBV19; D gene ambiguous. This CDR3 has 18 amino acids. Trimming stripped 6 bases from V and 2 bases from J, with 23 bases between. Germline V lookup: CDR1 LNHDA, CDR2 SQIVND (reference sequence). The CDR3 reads CASRPLNMAGAGNQPQHF. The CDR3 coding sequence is TGTGCCAGTAGACCTCTGAATATGGCCGGAGCGGGCAATCAGCCCCAGCATTTT. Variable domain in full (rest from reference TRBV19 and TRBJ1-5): DGGITQSPKYLFRKEGQNVTLSCEQNLNHDAMYWYRQDPGQGLRLIYYSQIVNDFQKGDIAEGYSVSREKKESFPLTVTSAQKNPTAFYLCASRPLNMAGAGNQPQHFGDGTRLSIL.

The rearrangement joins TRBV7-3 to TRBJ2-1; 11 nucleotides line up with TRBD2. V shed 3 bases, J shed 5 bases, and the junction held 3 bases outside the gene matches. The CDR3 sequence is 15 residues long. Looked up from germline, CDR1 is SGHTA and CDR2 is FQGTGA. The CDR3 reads CASSFSGRGDNEQFF. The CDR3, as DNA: TGTGCCAGCAGCTTTAGCGGGAGGGGAGACAATGAGCAGTTCTTC. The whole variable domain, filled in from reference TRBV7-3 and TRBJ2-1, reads GAGVSQTPSNKVTEKGKYVELRCDPISGHTALYWYRQSLGQGPEFLIYFQGTGAADDSGLPNDRFFAVRPEGSVSTLKIQRTERGDSAVYLCASSFSGRGDNEQFFGPGTRLTVL.

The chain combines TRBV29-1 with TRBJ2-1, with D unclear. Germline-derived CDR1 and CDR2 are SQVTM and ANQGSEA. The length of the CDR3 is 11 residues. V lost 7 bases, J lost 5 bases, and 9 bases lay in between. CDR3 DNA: TGCAGCGCTGCAAGGGACAATGAGCAGTTCTTC. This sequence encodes CSAARDNEQFF.

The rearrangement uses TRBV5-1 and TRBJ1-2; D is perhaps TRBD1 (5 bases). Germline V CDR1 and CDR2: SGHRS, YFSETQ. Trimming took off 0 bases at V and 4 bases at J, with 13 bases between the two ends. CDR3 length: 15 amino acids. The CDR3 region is CASSLEDPGLYGYTF. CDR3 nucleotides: TGCGCCAGCAGCTTGGAGGACCCGGGACTCTATGGCTACACCTTC.

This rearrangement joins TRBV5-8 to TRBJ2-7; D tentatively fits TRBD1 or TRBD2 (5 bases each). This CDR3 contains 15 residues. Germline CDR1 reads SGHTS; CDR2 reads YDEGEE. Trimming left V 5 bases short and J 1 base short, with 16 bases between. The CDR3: CASRDRDGPSYEQYF. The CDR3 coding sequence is TGTGCCAGCAGGGATCGGGACGGACCTTCCTACGAGCAGTACTTC.

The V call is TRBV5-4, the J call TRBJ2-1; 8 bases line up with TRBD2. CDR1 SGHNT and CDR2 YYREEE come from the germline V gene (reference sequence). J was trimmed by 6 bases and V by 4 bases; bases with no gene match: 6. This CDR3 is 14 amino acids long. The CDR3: CASSKAGTSNEQFF. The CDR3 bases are TGTGCCAGCAGCAAGGCCGGGACTAGCAATGAGCAGTTCTTC. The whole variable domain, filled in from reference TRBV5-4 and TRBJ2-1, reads ETGVTQSPTHLIKTRGQQVTLRCSSQSGHNTVSWYQQALGQGPQFIFQYYREEENGRGNFPPRFSGLQFPNYSSELNVNALELDDSALYLCASSKAGTSNEQFFGPGTRLTVL.

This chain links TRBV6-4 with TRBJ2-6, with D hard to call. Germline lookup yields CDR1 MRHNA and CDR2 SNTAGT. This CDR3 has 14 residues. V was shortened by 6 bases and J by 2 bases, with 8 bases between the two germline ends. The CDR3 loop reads CASSREAGANVLTF. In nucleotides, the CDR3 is TGTGCCAGCAGCCGTGAGGCTGGGGCCAACGTCCTGACTTTC.

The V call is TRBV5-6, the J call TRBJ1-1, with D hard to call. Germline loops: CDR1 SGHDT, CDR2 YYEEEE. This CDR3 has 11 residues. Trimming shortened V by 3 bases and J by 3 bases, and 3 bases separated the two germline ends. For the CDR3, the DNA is TGTGCCAGCAGCTGGGACACTGAAGCTTTCTTT. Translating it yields CASSWDTEAFF.

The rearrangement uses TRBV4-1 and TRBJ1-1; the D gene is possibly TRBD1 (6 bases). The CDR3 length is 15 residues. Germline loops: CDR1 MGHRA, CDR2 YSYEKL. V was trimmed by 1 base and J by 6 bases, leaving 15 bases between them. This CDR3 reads CASSQARTAWAEAFF. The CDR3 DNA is TGCGCCAGCAGCCAAGCAAGGACAGCCTGGGCTGAAGCTTTCTTT.

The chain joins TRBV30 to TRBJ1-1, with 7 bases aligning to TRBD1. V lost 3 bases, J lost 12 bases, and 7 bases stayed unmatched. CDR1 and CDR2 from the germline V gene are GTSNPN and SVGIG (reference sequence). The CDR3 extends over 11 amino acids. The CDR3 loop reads CAWSDRVPPFF. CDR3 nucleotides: TGTGCCTGGAGCGACAGGGTCCCCCCTTTCTTT.

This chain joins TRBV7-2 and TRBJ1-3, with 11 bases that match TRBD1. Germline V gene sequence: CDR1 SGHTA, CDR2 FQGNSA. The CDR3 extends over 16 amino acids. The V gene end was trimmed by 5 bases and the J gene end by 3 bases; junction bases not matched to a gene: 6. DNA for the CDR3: TGTGCCAGCAGCCTTGGACAGGGGGCGCTTGGAAACACCATATATTTT. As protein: CASSLGQGALGNTIYF.

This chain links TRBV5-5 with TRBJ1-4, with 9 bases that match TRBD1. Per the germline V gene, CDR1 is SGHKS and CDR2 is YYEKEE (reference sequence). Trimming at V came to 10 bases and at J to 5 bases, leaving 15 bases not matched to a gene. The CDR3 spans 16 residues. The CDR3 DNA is TGTGCCTGCCAGGACAGGGGACACTCCTTGAATGAAAAACTGTTTTTT. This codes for CACQDRGHSLNEKLFF.

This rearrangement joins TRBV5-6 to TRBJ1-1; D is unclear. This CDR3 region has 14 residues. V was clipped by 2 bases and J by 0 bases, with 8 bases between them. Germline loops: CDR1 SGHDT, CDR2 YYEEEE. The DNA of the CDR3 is TGTGCCAGCAGCTTATCGGGGTTGAACACTGAAGCTTTCTTT. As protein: CASSLSGLNTEAFF.

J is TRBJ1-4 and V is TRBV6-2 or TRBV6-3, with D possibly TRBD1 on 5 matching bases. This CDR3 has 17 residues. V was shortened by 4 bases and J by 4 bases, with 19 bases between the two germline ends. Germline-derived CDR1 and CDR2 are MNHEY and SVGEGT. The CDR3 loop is CASSSRRGSRGNEKLFF. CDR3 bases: TGTGCCAGCAGTTCCCGGCGGGGCTCACGGGGTAATGAAAAACTGTTTTTT.

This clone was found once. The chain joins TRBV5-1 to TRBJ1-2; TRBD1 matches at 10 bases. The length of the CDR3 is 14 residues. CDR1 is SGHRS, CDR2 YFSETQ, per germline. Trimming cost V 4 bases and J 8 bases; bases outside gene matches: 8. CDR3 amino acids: CASSGGGTGDGYTF. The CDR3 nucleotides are TGCGCCAGCAGCGGAGGCGGGACAGGGGACGGCTACACCTTC.

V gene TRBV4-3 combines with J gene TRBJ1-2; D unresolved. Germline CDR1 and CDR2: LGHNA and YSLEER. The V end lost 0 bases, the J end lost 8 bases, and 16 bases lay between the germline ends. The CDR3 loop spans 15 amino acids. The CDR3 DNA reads TGCGCCAGCAGCCAAGATCTCCGGGATCCTTGGGGCTACACCTTC. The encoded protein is CASSQDLRDPWGYTF.

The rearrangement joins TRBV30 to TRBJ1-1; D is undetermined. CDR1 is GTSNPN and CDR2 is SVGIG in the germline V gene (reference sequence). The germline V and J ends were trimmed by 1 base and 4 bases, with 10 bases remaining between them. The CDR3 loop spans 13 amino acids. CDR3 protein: CAWSAFGGTEAFF. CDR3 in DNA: TGTGCCTGGAGTGCTTTTGGCGGCACTGAAGCTTTCTTT.

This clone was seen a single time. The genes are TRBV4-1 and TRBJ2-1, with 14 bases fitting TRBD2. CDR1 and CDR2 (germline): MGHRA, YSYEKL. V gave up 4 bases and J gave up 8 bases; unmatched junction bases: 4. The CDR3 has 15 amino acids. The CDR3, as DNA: TGCGCCAGCAGCCCGGGACTAGCGGGAGTCGATGAGCAGTTCTTC. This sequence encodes CASSPGLAGVDEQFF.

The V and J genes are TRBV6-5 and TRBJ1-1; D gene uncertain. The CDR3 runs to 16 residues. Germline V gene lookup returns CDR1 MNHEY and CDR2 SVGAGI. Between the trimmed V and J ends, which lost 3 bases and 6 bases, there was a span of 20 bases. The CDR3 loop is CASSYSGSLRRAEAFF. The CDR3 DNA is TGTGCCAGCAGTTATTCCGGGAGTCTACGGCGCGCTGAAGCTTTCTTT.

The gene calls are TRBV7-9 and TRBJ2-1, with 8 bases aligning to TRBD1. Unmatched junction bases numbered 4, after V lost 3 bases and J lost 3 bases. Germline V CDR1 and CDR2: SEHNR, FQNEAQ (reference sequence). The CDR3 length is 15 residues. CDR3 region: CASSLGQVFYNEQFF. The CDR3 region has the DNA TGTGCCAGCAGCTTGGGACAGGTCTTCTACAATGAGCAGTTCTTC.

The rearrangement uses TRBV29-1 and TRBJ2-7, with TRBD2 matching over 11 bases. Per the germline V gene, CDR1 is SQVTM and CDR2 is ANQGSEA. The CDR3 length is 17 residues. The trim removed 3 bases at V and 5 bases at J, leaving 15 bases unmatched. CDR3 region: CSVDGTSGSSSPHEQYF. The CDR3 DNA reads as TGCAGCGTTGACGGGACTAGCGGTTCCTCTAGCCCTCACGAGCAGTACTTC.